This TCR beta chain appears in the sequencing data of a study of T cell responses to AZD1222 COVID-19 vaccine (dated by TCRdb to about 2021). Broadly, across the study: A total of 233 trial participants underwent TCR sequencing, of whom 200 to 220 received two doses of AZD1222 and about 25 received two doses of the MenACWY control vaccine. Enrollment into the trials was organized by age into subgroups of 18-55, 56-69 and 70-plus years, and those subgroups contained approximately 160, 26 and 62 TCR-sequenced participants, respectively. What the research found in general, with its limitations: Conclusions about previously exposed vaccinees are limited, since just 6 or 7 AZD1222 recipients were seropositive for SARS-CoV-2 at baseline. Because no day 14 peak-response samples were available, the repertoires could be characterized only after the peak T cell response. The 56-69-year group was small, and its depth increase did not reach significance, likely because of low power. Vaccine-associated CD4 TCRs spanned the whole spike protein, with dominant responses in regions 160-218 and 743-854. After two AZD1222 doses, both the breadth and the depth of spike-specific TCRs were significantly higher than at day 0 and than in MenACWY recipients. Epitopes outside the regions mutated in the B.1.351 and B.1.1.7 variants were reportedly recognized by nearly half of the unique spike-specific TCRs. Most participants were white British and females outnumbered males, and the authors suggested that clonal diversity may have been underestimated.

The sample's time point label, in plain terms: baseline before first vaccination. Explained via the paper, the treatment or condition label denotes: meningococcal conjugate vaccine given as trial control. Vaccinee samples were obtained from the UK trials COV001 and COV002, which included a single-blind randomized controlled phase 2/3 trial of AZD1222 (ChAdOx1 nCoV-19) in healthy adults. For TCRbeta chain sequencing, PBMC samples were collected from trial participants at day 0 and at day 28 after the second dose. The CDR3 regions of human TCRbeta chains were analyzed by immunosequencing. The authors processed their data as follows. Repertoire TCRs were matched against a reference library of SARS-CoV-2-specific TCRs generated with the MIRA antigen-specificity platform. Breadth was defined as the fraction of unique TCRs that were SARS-CoV-2-associated. Depth was defined as the fraction of total T cells that were SARS-CoV-2-associated. Each spike-specific TCR was assigned to its reactive spike region and to a CD4 or CD8 class using the MIRA data. Log10-transformed breadth and depth values were compared by one-way ANOVA with Sidak's multiple comparisons tests. Entries here come from immuneACCESS through TCRdb and include only in-frame sequences with V and J called. Some clones fail to appear in such tables; in the studies checked, an unresolved V gene covers under half of the shortfall, and the cause of the remainder is unknown. Clone size and the V and J calls come from that table; the DNA yielded D and trimming. The sample table records 80,000 or so clones; about nine tenths of these occur just once. The ten largest clones take up about 4.9% of the sample.

From its cysteine to its phenylalanine, the CDR3 spans 14 amino acids. The entry retains the CDR3 DNA only, 42 bases that are in frame from base 1. Cut back by 2 bases and 2 bases, the V and J ends lie 10 bases apart. Reading the germline V gene (reference sequence) gives CDR1 GTSNPN and CDR2 SVGIG. On this clone: Its recognized antigen is unknown. It has no much larger one-base neighbor in the sample; base qualities were not kept.

Sequencing used peripheral blood, obtained on day 0 of MenACWY control vaccination. This receptor chain uses TRBV30 and TRBJ2-1, with the identity of the D gene unclear. This TCR was sampled from an adult in good health. In nucleotides, the sequence is TGTGCCTGGAGTACTACGCCTACCTACAATGAGCAGTTCTTC. It specifies CAWSTTPTYNEQFF.